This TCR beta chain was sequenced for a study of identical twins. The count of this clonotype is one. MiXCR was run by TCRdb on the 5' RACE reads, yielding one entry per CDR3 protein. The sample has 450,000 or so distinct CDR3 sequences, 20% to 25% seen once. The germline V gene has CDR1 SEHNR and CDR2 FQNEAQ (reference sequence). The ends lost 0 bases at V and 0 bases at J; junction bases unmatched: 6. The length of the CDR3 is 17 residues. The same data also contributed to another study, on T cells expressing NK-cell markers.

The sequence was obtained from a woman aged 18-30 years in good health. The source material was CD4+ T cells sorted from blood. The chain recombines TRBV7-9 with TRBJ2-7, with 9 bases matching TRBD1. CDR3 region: CASSLAGRQGVSYEQYF. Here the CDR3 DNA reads TGTGCCAGCAGCTTAGCAGGGCGACAGGGGGTCTCCTACGAGCAGTACTTC.